This passage covers 12 T cell receptor beta chains from one sample sequenced in a study of cytotoxic CD8 clonotypes in ibrutinib-treated CLL. Sequencing was performed with immunoSEQ multiplex PCR; in TCRdb, only in-frame clones are kept and a portion is missing. The top ten hold over 20% of the sample, which has about 57,000 clones, 55% to 65% seen once. The source was PBMCs, collected after 24 months of ibrutinib treatment. Source of these receptors: a human donor with chronic lymphocytic leukemia.

This clone was observed a handful of times. Here the CDR3 reads CASIRGYTGELFF. As DNA, the CDR3 is TGTGCCAGCATTAGGGGATACACCGGGGAGCTGTTTTTT. V gene TRBV2 combines with J gene TRBJ2-2; the D gene is possibly TRBD1 (5 bases). The CDR3 spans 13 residues. Germline CDR1 is SNHLY and CDR2 is FYNNEI. Trimming left V 7 bases short and J 3 bases short, with 9 bases between.

This chain's CDR3 is CASTPGLVPWGGNTDTQYF. DNA for the CDR3: TGTGCCAGCACCCCAGGACTAGTCCCATGGGGTGGAAACACAGATACGCAGTATTTT. The J gene is TRBJ2-3, the V gene TRBV2, with 7 nucleotides matching TRBD2. The germline CDR1 and CDR2 sequences are SNHLY and FYNNEI. With V trimmed by 7 bases and J by 2 bases, 21 bases remained unmatched. CDR3 length equals 19 residues.

This chain links TRBV27 with TRBJ1-5; TRBD1 aligns across 8 bases. V dropped 6 bases and J dropped 5; count of bases not matched to a gene: 0. The V gene's germline CDR1 is MNHEY and CDR2 SMNVEV (reference sequence). This CDR3 contains 12 residues. This CDR3 reads CASRQGDQPQHF. The DNA for the CDR3 is TGTGCCAGCAGACAGGGGGATCAGCCCCAGCATTTT.

The V and J genes are TRBV2 and TRBJ1-1; no clear D. The V end lost 5 bases, the J end lost 3 bases, and 10 bases lay between the germline ends. The germline V gene has CDR1 SNHLY and CDR2 FYNNEI. This CDR3 is built from 13 residues. The CDR3 DNA reads as TGTGCCAGCAGTATTGGACGGGACACTGAAGCTTTCTTT. Its translation: CASSIGRDTEAFF.

This sequence joins TRBV28 and TRBJ1-2; D gene uncertain. V gave up 6 bases and J gave up 6 bases, with 17 bases separating them. CDR3 length equals 14 residues. Germline CDR1 is MDHEN and CDR2 is SYDVKM. CDR3 loop: CASSPPKGGNGYTF. The DNA for the CDR3 is TGTGCCAGCAGCCCTCCCAAAGGCGGCAATGGCTACACCTTC.

V usage is TRBV19 and J usage is TRBJ2-1; D call uncertain. With 7 bases removed from V and 0 bases from J, the gap between germline ends came to 13 bases. The CDR3 totals 15 residues. The V gene's germline CDR1 is LNHDA and CDR2 SQIVND (reference sequence). CDR3 DNA sequence: TGTGCCAGTACTGCGGACCACAGCTCCTACAATGAGCAGTTCTTC. This gives the protein CASTADHSSYNEQFF.

The CDR3 here is CASIKRGENSPLHF. For the CDR3, the DNA is TGTGCCAGCATCAAAAGGGGGGAAAATTCACCCCTCCACTTT. The chain combines TRBV6-1 with TRBJ1-6; possibly TRBD1 for D (6 bases). CDR3 length: 14 residues. V was shortened by 7 bases and J by 7 bases, with 14 bases between the two germline ends. Germline V CDR1 and CDR2: MNHNS, SASEGT.

J is TRBJ2-6 and V is TRBV2; D ambiguous. The CDR3 length is 14 residues. Germline V gives CDR1 SNHLY, CDR2 FYNNEI. Trimming removed 4 bases from V and 0 bases from J, with 4 bases in between. CDR3 in amino acids: CASSASSGANVLTF. In DNA form, the CDR3 reads TGTGCCAGCAGTGCGAGCTCTGGGGCCAACGTCCTGACTTTC.

This clone was recorded a few times. The chain recombines TRBV6-5 with TRBJ1-1, with 7 positions matching TRBD1. V dropped 4 bases and J dropped 7; count of bases not matched to a gene: 6. CDR1 and CDR2 (germline): MNHEY, SVGAGI. The CDR3 has 13 residues. The CDR3 nucleotides are TGTGCCAGCAGTTTCGCGGGACAGTTTGAAGCTTTCTTT. Its translation: CASSFAGQFEAFF.

This rearrangement joins TRBV5-1 to TRBJ1-2, with D tentatively TRBD1 (6 bases). V was cut by 0 bases and J by 8 bases, with 11 bases left in between. The germline gives CDR1 SGHRS, CDR2 YFSETQ. The CDR3 covers 13 residues. The CDR3 is CASSLATGRGYTF. For the CDR3, the DNA is TGCGCCAGCAGCTTGGCCACAGGGCGAGGCTACACCTTC.

V is TRBV30 and J is TRBJ2-3, with TRBD1 identical over 7 bases. The CDR3 runs 16 residues. Germline CDR1 and CDR2: GTSNPN and SVGIG (reference sequence). The trim removed 2 bases at V and 0 bases at J, leaving 8 bases unmatched. CDR3 loop: CAWSMTGWKSTDTQYF. The CDR3 DNA reads as TGTGCCTGGAGTATGACAGGGTGGAAGAGCACAGATACGCAGTATTTT.

The gene calls are TRBV19 and TRBJ2-1, with a tentative D call TRBD2 (5 bases). CDR1 and CDR2 from the germline V gene are LNHDA and SQIVND (reference sequence). This CDR3 region has 15 residues. The V gene lost 5 bases and the J gene lost 0 bases, with 11 bases spanning the gap. CDR3 amino acids: CASSSPGSSYNEQFF. CDR3 nucleotide sequence: TGTGCCAGTAGTTCCCCGGGGAGCTCCTACAATGAGCAGTTCTTC.